The clone carrying this T cell receptor (beta chain) was seen only a few times. Its antigen is still unknown. Here immunoSEQ multiplex PCR was the method, and the copy in TCRdb shows in-frame clones only, minus some. The top ten clones hold 0.5% of a sample with over 45,000 clones, roughly 85% of them seen once. V lost 1 base and J lost 5, with 6 bases in between. Germline CDR1 GTSNPN, CDR2 SVGIG (reference sequence). The CDR3 length is 11 residues. This entry belongs to a study of memory CD4+ T cells and cytomegalovirus serostatus. Whole-study results and caveats: CD4+ memory repertoires contained about 40% of the roughly 150 reported CMV TCRbeta sequences.

Single viable CD3+CD4+CD8-CD45RO+ cells were sorted as the memory CD4+ T cells. The specimen was memory CD4+ T cells from blood. The rearrangement uses TRBV30 and TRBJ2-7; D is ambiguous. This clonotype was sampled from an adult in good health and CMV-seronegative. Some clones in this sample may be carry-over from other donors' samples. CDR3 coding DNA: TGTGCCTGGAGTGGCTTCCACGAGCAGTACTTC. It yields the protein CAWSGFHEQYF. Looking up the rest from reference TRBV30 and TRBJ2-7 gives the full variable domain: SQTIHQWPATLVQPVGSPLSLECTVEGTSNPNLYWYRQAAGRGLQLLFYSVGIGQISSEVPQNLSASRPQDRQFILSSKKLLLSDSGFYLCAWSGFHEQYFGPGTRLTVT.